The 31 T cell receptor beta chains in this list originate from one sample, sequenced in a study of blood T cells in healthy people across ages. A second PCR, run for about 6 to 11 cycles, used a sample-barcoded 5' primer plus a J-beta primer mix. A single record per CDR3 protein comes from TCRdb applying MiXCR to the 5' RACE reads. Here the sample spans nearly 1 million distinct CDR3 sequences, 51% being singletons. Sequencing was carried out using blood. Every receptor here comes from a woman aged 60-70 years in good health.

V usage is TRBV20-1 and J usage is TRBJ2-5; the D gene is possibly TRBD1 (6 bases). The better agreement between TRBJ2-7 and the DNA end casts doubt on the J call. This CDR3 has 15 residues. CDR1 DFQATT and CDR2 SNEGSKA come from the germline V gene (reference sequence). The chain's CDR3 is CSARSTGLVMYEQYF. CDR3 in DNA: TGCAGTGCTAGATCTACAGGGTTGGTGATGTACGAGCAGTACTTC.

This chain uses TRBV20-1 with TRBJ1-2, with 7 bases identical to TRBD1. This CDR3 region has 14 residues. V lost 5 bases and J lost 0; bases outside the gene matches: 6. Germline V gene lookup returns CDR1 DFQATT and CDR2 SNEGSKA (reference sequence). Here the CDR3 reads CSAADRPPNYGYTF. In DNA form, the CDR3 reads TGCAGTGCTGCGGACAGGCCACCTAACTATGGCTACACCTTC.

The CDR3 loop is CASAPYGRTQYF. The CDR3, as DNA: TGCGCCAGCGCCCCTTACGGTCGGACCCAGTACTTC. The chain has TRBV10-2 and TRBJ2-7, with D unresolved. The closer fit of TRBJ2-5 to the DNA end suggests the J call may be wrong. This CDR3 contains 12 residues. Germline V gene lookup returns CDR1 WSHSY and CDR2 SAAADI.

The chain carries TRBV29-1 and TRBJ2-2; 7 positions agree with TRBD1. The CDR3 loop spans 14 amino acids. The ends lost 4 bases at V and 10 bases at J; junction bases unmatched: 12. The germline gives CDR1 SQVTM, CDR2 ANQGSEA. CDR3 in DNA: TGCAGCGTTGGGAGTAGGGCAGGGGGACAGGAGCTGTTTTTT. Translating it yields CSVGSRAGGQELFF.

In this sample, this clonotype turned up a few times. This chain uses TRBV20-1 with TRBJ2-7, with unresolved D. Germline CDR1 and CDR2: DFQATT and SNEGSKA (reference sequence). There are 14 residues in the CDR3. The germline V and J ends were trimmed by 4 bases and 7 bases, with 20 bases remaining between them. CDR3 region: CSATSPLNVNEQYF. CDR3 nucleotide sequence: TGCAGTGCTACCTCCCCACTTAACGTTAATGAGCAGTACTTC.

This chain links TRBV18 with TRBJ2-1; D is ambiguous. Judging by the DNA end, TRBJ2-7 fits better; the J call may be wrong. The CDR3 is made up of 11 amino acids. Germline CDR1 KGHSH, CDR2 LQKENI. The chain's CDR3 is CASSPNNEQYF. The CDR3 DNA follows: TGTGCCAGCTCACCGAACAATGAGCAGTACTTC.

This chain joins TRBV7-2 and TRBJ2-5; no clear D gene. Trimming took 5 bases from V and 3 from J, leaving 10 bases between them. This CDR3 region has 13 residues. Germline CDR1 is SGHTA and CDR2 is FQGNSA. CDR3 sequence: CASSAINKETQYF. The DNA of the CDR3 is TGTGCCAGCAGCGCCATAAATAAAGAGACCCAGTACTTC. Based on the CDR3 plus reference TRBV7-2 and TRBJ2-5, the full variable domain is GAGVSQSPSNKVTEKGKDVELRCDPISGHTALYWYRQSLGQGLEFLIYFQGNSAPDKSGLPSDRFSAERTGGSVSTLTIQRTQQEDSAVYLCASSAINKETQYFGPGTRLLVL.

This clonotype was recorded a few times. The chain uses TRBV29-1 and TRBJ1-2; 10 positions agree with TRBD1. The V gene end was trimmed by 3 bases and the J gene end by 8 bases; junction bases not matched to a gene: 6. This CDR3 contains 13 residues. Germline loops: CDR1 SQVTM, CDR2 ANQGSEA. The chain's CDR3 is CSVEPWTGGGYTF. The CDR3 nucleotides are TGCAGCGTTGAGCCCTGGACAGGGGGAGGCTACACCTTC.

In DNA, the CDR3 is TGCGCCAGCAGCCTAATTAGCGGGAGGGGGAACAATGAGCAGTTCTTC. Its translation is CASSLISGRGNNEQFF. This chain connects TRBV4-3 to TRBJ2-1; 11 bases align to TRBD2. Germline CDR1 and CDR2: LGHNA and YSLEER. V shed 4 bases and J 5 bases; nucleotides not matched to a gene: 7. The CDR3 contains 16 residues.

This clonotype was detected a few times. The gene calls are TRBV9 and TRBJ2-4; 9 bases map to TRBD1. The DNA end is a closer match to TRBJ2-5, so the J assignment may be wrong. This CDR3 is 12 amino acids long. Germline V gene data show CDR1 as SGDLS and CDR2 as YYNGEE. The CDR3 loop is CASTGQGETQYF. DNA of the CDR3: TGTGCCAGCACGGGACAGGGAGAGACCCAGTACTTC.

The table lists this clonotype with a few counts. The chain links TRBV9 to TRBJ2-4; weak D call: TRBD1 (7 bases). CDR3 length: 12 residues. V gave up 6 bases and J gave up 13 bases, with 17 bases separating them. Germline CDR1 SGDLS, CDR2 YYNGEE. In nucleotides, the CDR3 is TGTGCCAGCAACACAGGGGAGGAAGAGCAGTACTTC. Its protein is CASNTGEEEQYF.

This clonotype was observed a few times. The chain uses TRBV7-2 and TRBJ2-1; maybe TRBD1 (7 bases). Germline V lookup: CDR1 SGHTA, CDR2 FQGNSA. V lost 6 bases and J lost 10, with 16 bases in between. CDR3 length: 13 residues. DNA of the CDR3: TGTGCCAGCAGTGCGGGACAGAGCTACGAGCAGTTCTTC. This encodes CASSAGQSYEQFF.

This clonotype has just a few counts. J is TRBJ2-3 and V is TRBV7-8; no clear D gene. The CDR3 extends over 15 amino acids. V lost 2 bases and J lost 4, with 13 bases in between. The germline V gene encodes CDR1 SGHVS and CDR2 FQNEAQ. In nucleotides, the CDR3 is TGTGCCAGCAGCTTATGGGTTAGTTCCCCAGATACGCAGTATTTT. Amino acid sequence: CASSLWVSSPDTQYF.

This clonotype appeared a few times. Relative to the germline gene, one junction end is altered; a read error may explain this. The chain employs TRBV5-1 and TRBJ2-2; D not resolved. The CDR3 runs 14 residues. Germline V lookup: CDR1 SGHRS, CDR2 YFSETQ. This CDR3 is CASSLRGDTGELFF. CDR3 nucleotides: TGTGCCAGCAGCTTACGTGGAGACACCGGGGAGCTGTTTTTT.

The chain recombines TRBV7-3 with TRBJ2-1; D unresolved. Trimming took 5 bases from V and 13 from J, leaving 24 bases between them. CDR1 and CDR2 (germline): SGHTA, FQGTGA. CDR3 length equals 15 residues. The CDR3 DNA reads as TGTGCCAGCAGCCCCACCCCGATAGCCCCCACTGGACAGTTCTTC. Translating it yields CASSPTPIAPTGQFF.

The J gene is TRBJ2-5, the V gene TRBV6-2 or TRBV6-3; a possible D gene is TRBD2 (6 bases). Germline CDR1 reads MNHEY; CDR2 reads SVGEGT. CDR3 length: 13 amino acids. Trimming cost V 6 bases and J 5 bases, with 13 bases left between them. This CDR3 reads CASRESAGETQYF. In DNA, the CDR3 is TGTGCCAGCAGAGAGTCAGCGGGCGAGACCCAGTACTTC.

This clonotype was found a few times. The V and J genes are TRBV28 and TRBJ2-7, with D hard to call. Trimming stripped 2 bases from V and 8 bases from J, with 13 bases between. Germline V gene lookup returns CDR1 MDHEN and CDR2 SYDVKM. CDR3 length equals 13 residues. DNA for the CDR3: TGTGCCAGCAGTTTAGAACTTCTTCGCCAGCAGTACTTC. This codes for CASSLELLRQQYF.

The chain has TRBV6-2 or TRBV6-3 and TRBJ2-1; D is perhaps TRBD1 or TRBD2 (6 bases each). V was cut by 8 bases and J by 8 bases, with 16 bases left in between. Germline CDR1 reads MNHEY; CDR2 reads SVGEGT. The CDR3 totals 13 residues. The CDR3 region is CASVRGVGYEQFF. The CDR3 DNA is TGTGCCAGCGTAAGGGGGGTAGGGTATGAGCAGTTCTTC.

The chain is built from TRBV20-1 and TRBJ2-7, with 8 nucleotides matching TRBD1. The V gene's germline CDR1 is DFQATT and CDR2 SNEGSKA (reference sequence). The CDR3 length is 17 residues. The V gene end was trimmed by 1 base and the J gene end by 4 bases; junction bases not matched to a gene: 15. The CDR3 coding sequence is TGCAGTGCTAGAGGGGCGGACAGGGAATTTGTTAGTTACGAGCAGTACTTC. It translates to CSARGADREFVSYEQYF.

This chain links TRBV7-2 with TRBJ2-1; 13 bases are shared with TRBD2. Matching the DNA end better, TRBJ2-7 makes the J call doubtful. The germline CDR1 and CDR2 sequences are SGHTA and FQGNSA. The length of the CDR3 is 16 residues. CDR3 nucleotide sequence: TGTGCCAGCAGCTCGGGCGGGGGACTAGCGGGATCTGAGCAGTACTTC. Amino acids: CASSSGGGLAGSEQYF.

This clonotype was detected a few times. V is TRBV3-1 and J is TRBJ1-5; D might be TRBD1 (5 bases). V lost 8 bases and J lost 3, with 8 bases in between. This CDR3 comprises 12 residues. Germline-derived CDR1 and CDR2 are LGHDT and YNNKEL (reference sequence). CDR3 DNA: TGTGCCAGCGGGGGGGACAATCAGCCCCAGCATTTT. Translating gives CASGGDNQPQHF.

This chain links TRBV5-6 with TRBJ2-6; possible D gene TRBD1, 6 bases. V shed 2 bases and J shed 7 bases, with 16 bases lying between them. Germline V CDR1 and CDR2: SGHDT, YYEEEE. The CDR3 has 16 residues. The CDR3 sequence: CASSFLSAGTANVLTF. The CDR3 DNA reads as TGTGCCAGCAGCTTTTTAAGTGCCGGGACAGCCAACGTCCTGACTTTC.

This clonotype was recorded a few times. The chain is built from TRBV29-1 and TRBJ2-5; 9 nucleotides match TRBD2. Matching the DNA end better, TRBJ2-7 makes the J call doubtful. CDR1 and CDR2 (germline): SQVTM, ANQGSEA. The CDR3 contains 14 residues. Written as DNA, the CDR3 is TGCAGCGTTGCTAGAGCGGGAGGAAGCGGCGAGCAGTACTTC. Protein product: CSVARAGGSGEQYF.

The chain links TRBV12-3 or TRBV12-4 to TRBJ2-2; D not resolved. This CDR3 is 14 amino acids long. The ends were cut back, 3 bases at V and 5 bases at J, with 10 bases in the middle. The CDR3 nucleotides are TGTGCCAGCAGTTTTATCGTGCTGACCGGGGAGCTGTTTTTT. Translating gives CASSFIVLTGELFF.

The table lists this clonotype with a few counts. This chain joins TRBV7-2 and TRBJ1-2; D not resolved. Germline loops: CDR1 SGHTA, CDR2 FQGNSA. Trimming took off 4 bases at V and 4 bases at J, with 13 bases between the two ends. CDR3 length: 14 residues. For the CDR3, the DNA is TGTGCCAGCAGCTCCCATGGTGGGGTCTATGGCTACACCTTC. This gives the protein CASSSHGGVYGYTF.

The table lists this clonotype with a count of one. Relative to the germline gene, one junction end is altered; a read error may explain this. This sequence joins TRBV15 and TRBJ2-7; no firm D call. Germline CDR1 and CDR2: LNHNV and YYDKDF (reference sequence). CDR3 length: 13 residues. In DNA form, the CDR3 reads TGCGCCACCAGCAGAGCCGGCTTGGCCGAGCAGTACTTC. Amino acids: CATSRAGLAEQYF.

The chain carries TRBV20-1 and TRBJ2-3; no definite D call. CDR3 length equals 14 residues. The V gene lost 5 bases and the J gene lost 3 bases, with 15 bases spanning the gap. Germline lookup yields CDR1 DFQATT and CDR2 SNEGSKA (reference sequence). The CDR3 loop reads CSASRPVRTDTQYF. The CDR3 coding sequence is TGCAGTGCTTCTAGACCCGTTAGGACAGATACGCAGTATTTT.

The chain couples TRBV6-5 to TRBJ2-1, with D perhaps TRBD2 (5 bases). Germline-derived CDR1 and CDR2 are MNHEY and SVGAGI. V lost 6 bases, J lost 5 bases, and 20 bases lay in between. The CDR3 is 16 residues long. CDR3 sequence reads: CASRSTWRFVHNEQFF. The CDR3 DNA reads TGTGCCAGCAGAAGCACTTGGAGGTTCGTCCACAATGAGCAGTTCTTC.

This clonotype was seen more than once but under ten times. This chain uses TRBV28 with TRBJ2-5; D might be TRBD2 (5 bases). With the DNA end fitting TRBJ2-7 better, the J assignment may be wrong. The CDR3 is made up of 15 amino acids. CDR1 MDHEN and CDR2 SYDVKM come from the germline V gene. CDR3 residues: CASSSPSLSRDEQYF. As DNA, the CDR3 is TGTGCCAGCAGTTCCCCGAGTCTATCGAGGGACGAGCAGTACTTC.

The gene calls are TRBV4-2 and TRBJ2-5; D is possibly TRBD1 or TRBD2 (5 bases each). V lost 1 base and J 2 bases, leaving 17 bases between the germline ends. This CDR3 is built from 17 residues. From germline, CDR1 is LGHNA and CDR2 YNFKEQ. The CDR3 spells CASSQGGPRVDQETQYF. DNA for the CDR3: TGTGCCAGCAGCCAAGGGGGCCCGAGGGTGGATCAAGAGACCCAGTACTTC.

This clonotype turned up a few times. CDR3 nucleotide sequence: TGTGCCAGCAGCTTAGGTCCAGGGGGCACTGAAGCTTTCTTT. It translates to CASSLGPGGTEAFF. The chain has TRBV11-2 and TRBJ1-1, with TRBD1 identical over 7 bases. CDR3 length: 14 residues. Germline-derived CDR1 and CDR2 are SGHAT and FQNNGV. The J segment lost 4 bases and the V segment lost 1 base, leaving 3 bases of the junction unmatched.